The 20 T cell receptor beta chains given below trace back to one sample, sequenced in a study of neurological immune-mediated disorders. TCRdb used MiXCR to reprocess the 5' RACE reads, holding one entry per CDR3 protein. The table shows approximately 29,000 distinct CDR3 sequences, with 12% occurring only once. The source material was PBMCs. Source of these receptors: a man between 60 and 75 years old in good health.

In this sample, this clonotype turned up many times. The gene calls are TRBV7-9 and TRBJ2-5, with TRBD1 matching over 7 bases. The CDR3 consists of 14 residues. Germline values: CDR1 SEHNR, CDR2 FQNEAQ (reference sequence). Trimming removed 2 bases from V and 4 bases from J; junction bases left unmatched: 4. The CDR3 here is CASSLQGVRETQYF. DNA of the CDR3: TGTGCCAGCAGCTTACAGGGGGTCAGAGAGACCCAGTACTTC. The whole variable domain, filled in from reference TRBV7-9 and TRBJ2-5, reads DTGVSQNPRHKITKRGQNVTFRCDPISEHNRLYWYRQTLGQGPEFLTYFQNEAQLEKSRLLSDRFSAERPKGSFSTLEIQRTEQGDSAMYLCASSLQGVRETQYFGPGTRLLVL.

Ten or more counts support this clonotype. V is TRBV7-6 and J is TRBJ2-1; D unresolved. Trimming left V 5 bases short and J 2 bases short, with 13 bases between. Germline V CDR1 and CDR2: SGHVS, FNYEAQ. The CDR3 has 15 residues. Here the CDR3 DNA reads TGTGCCAGCAGCCCGGACCATGCCCCCTACAATGAGCAGTTCTTC. The encoded protein is CASSPDHAPYNEQFF. The full variable domain, rest sourced from reference TRBV7-6 and TRBJ2-1, is GAGVSQSPRYKVTKRGQDVALRCDPISGHVSLYWYRQALGQGPEFLTYFNYEAQQDKSGLPNDRFSAERPEGSISTLTIQRTEQRDSAMYRCASSPDHAPYNEQFFGPGTRLTVL.

This clonotype was observed many times. The chain links TRBV6-2 or TRBV6-3 to TRBJ2-1; 11 bases map to TRBD2. Germline lookup yields CDR1 MNHEY and CDR2 SVGEGT. This CDR3 contains 14 residues. Germline trimming cut 6 bases from V and 9 bases from J; bases unmatched to any gene: 7. The CDR3 protein is CASRITSGSAEQFF. The CDR3 DNA reads as TGTGCCAGCAGAATAACTAGCGGGAGCGCTGAGCAGTTCTTC.

This clonotype was picked up many times. This chain links TRBV5-1 with TRBJ2-3, with a tentative D call TRBD1 (5 bases). The V and J ends lost 1 base and 1 base respectively, with 10 bases between them. The CDR3 extends over 15 amino acids. CDR1 and CDR2 from the germline V gene are SGHRS and YFSETQ. The DNA for the CDR3 is TGCGCCAGCAGCTTGCAGGGTTCGGGCACAGATACGCAGTATTTT. Its translation: CASSLQGSGTDTQYF.

This clonotype was observed once. Compared with germline, one end of the junction differs, possibly owing to a read error. The chain joins TRBV12-3 or TRBV12-4 to TRBJ1-5, with TRBD1 matching 7 bases. This CDR3 region has 15 residues. The CDR3 DNA reads TGTTCCAGCAGACAGGGTCATGCAAGCAATCAGCCCCAGCATTTT. Translation: CSSRQGHASNQPQHF.

This clonotype was detected a few times. V is TRBV9 and J is TRBJ2-7; 7 nucleotides agree with TRBD1. Per the germline V gene, CDR1 is SGDLS and CDR2 is YYNGEE. The trim removed 0 bases at V and 2 bases at J, leaving 8 bases unmatched. CDR3 length equals 16 residues. The DNA of the CDR3 is TGTGCCAGCAGCGTAGGGCCCGGGACAGAGGCCTACGAGCAGTACTTC. This sequence encodes CASSVGPGTEAYEQYF.

The CDR3 nucleotides read TGTGCCAGCAGCCCCCGGGCCAGCCCGAGTACATATCAGCCCCAGCATTTT. The encoded protein is CASSPRASPSTYQPQHF. The genes are TRBV11-3 and TRBJ1-5; D is ambiguous. Germline V gives CDR1 SGHNT, CDR2 YENEEA. The CDR3 covers 17 residues. Between the trimmed V and J ends, which lost 5 bases and 5 bases, there was a span of 22 bases.

This clonotype has at least ten counts. The chain carries TRBV29-1 and TRBJ2-1; TRBD2 matches 13 bases. J was trimmed by 6 bases and V by 6 bases; bases with no gene match: 8. Germline V gene data show CDR1 as SQVTM and CDR2 as ANQGSEA. The CDR3 runs to 15 residues. The CDR3 DNA reads TGCAGCGTCGAAACTAGCGGGAGGGTCGCCAATGAGCAGTTCTTC. It yields the protein CSVETSGRVANEQFF.

This clonotype was observed at least ten times. The chain couples TRBV5-1 to TRBJ1-5, with D perhaps TRBD1 (5 bases). V dropped 2 bases and J dropped 3 bases, with 12 bases sitting between them. Germline values: CDR1 SGHRS, CDR2 YFSETQ. The CDR3 covers 15 residues. CDR3 bases: TGCGCCAGCAGCTTAGACGGACATTCCAATCAGCCCCAGCATTTT. Translation: CASSLDGHSNQPQHF. The full variable domain, its missing parts supplied by reference TRBV5-1 and TRBJ1-5, is KAGVTQTPRYLIKTRGQQVTLSCSPISGHRSVSWYQQTPGQGLQFLFEYFSETQRNKGNFPGRFSGRQFSNSRSEMNVSTLELGDSALYLCASSLDGHSNQPQHFGDGTRLSIL.

This clonotype appeared many times. The genes are TRBV10-3 and TRBJ2-7, with D perhaps TRBD1 or TRBD2 (5 bases each). Trimming cost V 11 bases and J 3 bases, with 14 bases left between them. There are 12 residues in the CDR3. CDR1 is ENHRY and CDR2 is SYGVKD in the germline V gene. The CDR3 region is CASGPNNYEQYF. DNA for the CDR3: TGTGCCTCGGGACCTAACAACTACGAGCAGTACTTC.

Comment on this clonotype: A junction boundary mismatches the germline segment, possibly from a read error. The chain recombines TRBV5-1 with TRBJ2-1; D possibly matches TRBD1 or TRBD2 (5 bases each). Germline lookup yields CDR1 SGHRS and CDR2 YFSETQ. This CDR3 contains 18 residues. CDR3 in amino acids: CASRLGVQTHDSYNEQFF. CDR3 nucleotides: TGCGCCAGCCGCTTGGGGGTTCAGACACACGACTCCTACAATGAGCAGTTCTTC.

There are many counts of this clonotype. This sequence joins TRBV20-1 and TRBJ1-2, with D hard to call. Trimming shortened V by 4 bases and J by 4 bases, and 4 bases separated the two germline ends. The CDR3 sequence is 10 residues long. Germline V gives CDR1 DFQATT, CDR2 SNEGSKA (reference sequence). Here the CDR3 DNA reads TGCAGTGCTAATTCCTATGGCTACACCTTC. Translating gives CSANSYGYTF.

This clonotype was recorded at least ten times. The chain combines TRBV24-1 with TRBJ2-5; D might be TRBD2 (6 bases). The germline gives CDR1 KGHDR, CDR2 SFDVKD. V lost 2 bases to trimming and J lost 0 bases, with 9 bases between them. The CDR3 spans 15 residues. The CDR3 sequence: CATSDSRRDQETQYF. Written as DNA, the CDR3 is TGTGCCACCAGTGATTCACGGAGGGACCAAGAGACCCAGTACTTC.

This clonotype was counted many times. The chain is built from TRBV6-6 and TRBJ1-1; D is possibly TRBD1 (5 bases). Germline CDR1 is MNHNY and CDR2 is SVGAGI (reference sequence). Between the trimmed V and J ends, which lost 8 bases and 5 bases, there was a span of 18 bases. The CDR3 covers 14 residues. CDR3 bases: TGTGCCAGCGGCGCTGGGCAGGGTGGAACTGAAGCTTTCTTT. This sequence encodes CASGAGQGGTEAFF.

Turning to this clonotype: A junction boundary mismatches the germline segment, possibly from a read error. V usage is TRBV10-3 and J usage is TRBJ2-7; D is ambiguous. The germline V gene encodes CDR1 ENHRY and CDR2 SYGVKD. The CDR3 has 15 residues. The CDR3 sequence is CATARVAVKSFEQYF. Written as DNA, the CDR3 is TGTGCCACGGCACGTGTAGCCGTTAAATCCTTCGAGCAGTACTTC.

By share of the sample, this clonotype is medium-sized. J is TRBJ2-2 and V is TRBV29-1; no clear D. From germline, CDR1 is SQVTM and CDR2 ANQGSEA. The CDR3 has 14 amino acids. Trimming cost V 0 bases and J 1 base, with 6 bases left between them. CDR3 sequence reads: CSVEDRRNTGELFF. CDR3 sequence (DNA): TGCAGCGTTGAAGATAGGCGGAACACCGGGGAGCTGTTTTTT.

With respect to this clonotype: One junction end does not reproduce the germline sequence, and a read error may be involved. V and J are TRBV20-1 and TRBJ2-7, with a possible D match to TRBD1 (6 bases). This CDR3 spans 12 amino acids. Germline V lookup: CDR1 DFQATT, CDR2 SNEGSKA (reference sequence). CDR3 region: CSAGTPKFEPYF. The CDR3, as DNA: TGCAGTGCAGGGACACCCAAGTTCGAGCCGTACTTC.

This clonotype has ten or more counts. The chain carries TRBV5-1 and TRBJ1-2; a possible D gene is TRBD1 (6 bases). The CDR3 is made up of 14 amino acids. Per germline, CDR1 SGHRS and CDR2 YFSETQ. Trimming left V 2 bases short and J 9 bases short, with 17 bases between. The CDR3: CASSLTGRLSSYTF. The DNA of the CDR3 is TGCGCCAGCAGCTTAACAGGGAGGCTCAGCAGCTACACCTTC.

This clonotype showed up many times. The chain employs TRBV5-6 and TRBJ2-1; D may be TRBD1 (8 bases). This CDR3 has 15 residues. Trimming removed 0 bases from V and 13 bases from J, with 20 bases in between. Per germline, CDR1 SGHDT and CDR2 YYEEEE. The CDR3 DNA reads as TGTGCCAGCAGCTTGGCCGGGGGGACAGGACTCTATCAGTTCTTC. This encodes CASSLAGGTGLYQFF. Drawing the rest from reference TRBV5-6 and TRBJ2-1, the complete variable domain is DAGVTQSPTHLIKTRGQQVTLRCSPKSGHDTVSWYQQALGQGPQFIFQYYEEEERQRGNFPDRFSGHQFPNYSSELNVNALLLGDSALYLCASSLAGGTGLYQFFGPGTRLTVL.

This clonotype was picked up many times. DNA for the CDR3: TGTGCCAGCAGTTTTGGAGGGGTCTACTCTGGAAACACCATATATTTT. It yields the protein CASSFGGVYSGNTIYF. The chain uses TRBV28 and TRBJ1-3; tentative D call: TRBD1 (5 bases). The germline gives CDR1 MDHEN, CDR2 SYDVKM. Trimming stripped 3 bases from V and 0 bases from J, with 12 bases between. This CDR3 is built from 16 residues.